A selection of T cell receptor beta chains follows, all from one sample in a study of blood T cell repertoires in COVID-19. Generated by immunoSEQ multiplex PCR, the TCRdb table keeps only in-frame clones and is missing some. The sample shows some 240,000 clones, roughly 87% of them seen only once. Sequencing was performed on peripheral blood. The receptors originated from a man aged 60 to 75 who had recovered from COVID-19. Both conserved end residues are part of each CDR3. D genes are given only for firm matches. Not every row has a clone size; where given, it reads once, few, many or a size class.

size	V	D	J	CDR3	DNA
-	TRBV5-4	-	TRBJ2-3	CASSLVLATDTQYF	TGTGCCAGCAGCTTGGTGCTAGCCACAGATACGCAGTATTTT
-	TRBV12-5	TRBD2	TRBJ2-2	CASGLVRFWTSGGHTGELFF	TGTGCTAGTGGTTTGGTGAGATTCTGGACTAGCGGGGGCCACACCGGGGAGCTGTTTTTT
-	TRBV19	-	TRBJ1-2	CASGQGWLRGYTF	TGTGCCAGTGGCCAGGGGTGGTTGCGTGGCTACACCTTC
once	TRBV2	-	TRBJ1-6	CASSEESSYNSPLHF	TGTGCCAGCAGTGAAGAGAGCTCCTATAATTCACCCCTCCACTTT
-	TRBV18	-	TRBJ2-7	CASSPPLRGYSYEQYF	TGTGCCAGCTCACCCCCCCTGAGAGGATACTCCTACGAGCAGTACTTC
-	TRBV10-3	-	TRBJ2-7	CAISDARGGEQYF	TGTGCCATCAGTGACGCCAGGGGTGGAGAGCAGTACTTC
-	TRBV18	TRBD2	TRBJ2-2	CASSPPGTSSTGELFF	TGTGCCAGCTCACCACCGGGGACTAGCAGCACCGGGGAGCTGTTTTTT
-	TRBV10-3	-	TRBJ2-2	CAISLTAAGDTGELFF	TGTGCCATCAGTCTAACAGCAGCAGGGGATACCGGGGAGCTGTTTTTT
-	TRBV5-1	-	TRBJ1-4	CASSQNRASEKLFF	TGCGCCAGCAGCCAAAACAGGGCCAGTGAAAAACTGTTTTTT
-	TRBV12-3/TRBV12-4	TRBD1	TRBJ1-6	CASSFNRGIPLHF	TGTGCCAGCAGTTTCAACAGGGGGATCCCCCTCCACTTT
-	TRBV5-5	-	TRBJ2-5	CASSLVQEQTQYF	TGTGCCAGCAGCTTGGTACAGGAGCAGACCCAGTACTTC
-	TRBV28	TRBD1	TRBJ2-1	CASTPLGTGGSYEQFF	TGTGCCAGCACCCCCCTAGGGACAGGGGGCTCGTATGAGCAGTTCTTC
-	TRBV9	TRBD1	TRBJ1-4	CASSTYRGGATNEKLFF	TGTGCCAGCAGCACCTACAGGGGGGGGGCAACTAATGAAAAACTGTTTTTT
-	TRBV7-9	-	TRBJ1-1	CAISPPGNTEAFF	TGTGCCATCTCTCCCCCCGGGAACACTGAAGCTTTCTTT
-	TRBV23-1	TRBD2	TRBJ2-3	CASRTSVADTQYF	TGCGCCAGCCGGACTAGCGTAGCAGATACGCAGTATTTT
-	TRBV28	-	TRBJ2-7	CASNSGFAYEQYF	TGTGCCAGCAACTCGGGTTTCGCCTACGAGCAGTACTTC